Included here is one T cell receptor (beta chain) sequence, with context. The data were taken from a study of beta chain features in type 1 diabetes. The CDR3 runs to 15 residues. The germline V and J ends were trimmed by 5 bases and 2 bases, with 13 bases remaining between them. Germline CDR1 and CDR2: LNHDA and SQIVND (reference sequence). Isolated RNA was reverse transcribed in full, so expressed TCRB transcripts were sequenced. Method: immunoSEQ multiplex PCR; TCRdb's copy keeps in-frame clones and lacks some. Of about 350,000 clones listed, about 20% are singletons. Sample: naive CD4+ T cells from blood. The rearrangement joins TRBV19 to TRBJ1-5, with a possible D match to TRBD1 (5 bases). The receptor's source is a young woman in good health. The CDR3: CASSSLWGGNQPQHF. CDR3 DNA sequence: TGTGCCAGTAGTTCTTTATGGGGGGGCAATCAGCCCCAGCATTTT.